These T cell receptor beta chains were read from a single sample in a study of early T cells in non-severe SARS-CoV-2 infection. Using its own MiXCR run on the 5' RACE reads, TCRdb lists one record per CDR3 protein. The sample lists more than 65,000 distinct CDR3 sequences, around 12% occurring once. This sample comprised whole blood, obtained at baseline. These receptors originate from an adult who was a healthcare worker with PCR-confirmed SARS-CoV-2 infection or an uninfected control (not recorded which). The CDR3 runs from the conserved cysteine through the conserved F or W. A D gene is named only where the DNA matches it firmly.

V,D,CDR3
TRBV5-4,.,CASSGGGINSNYGYTF
TRBV18,.,CASSRRGAGIFVNQPQHF
TRBV6-6,TRBD1,CASSLIPRQGTQHF
TRBV5-1,.,CASSRQRQDEQFF
TRBV28,TRBD1,CASRERDRVNTEAFF
TRBV24-1,.,CATSGIGRRENTGELFF
TRBV6-6,TRBD1,CASSYPGTDNSPLHF
TRBV7-8,TRBD1,CASSLNRGRINQPQHF
TRBV20-1,.,CSASKSGSVTEAFF
TRBV5-1,.,CASSFGEGAAYF
TRBV24-1,TRBD1,CATSRTGVNYGYTF